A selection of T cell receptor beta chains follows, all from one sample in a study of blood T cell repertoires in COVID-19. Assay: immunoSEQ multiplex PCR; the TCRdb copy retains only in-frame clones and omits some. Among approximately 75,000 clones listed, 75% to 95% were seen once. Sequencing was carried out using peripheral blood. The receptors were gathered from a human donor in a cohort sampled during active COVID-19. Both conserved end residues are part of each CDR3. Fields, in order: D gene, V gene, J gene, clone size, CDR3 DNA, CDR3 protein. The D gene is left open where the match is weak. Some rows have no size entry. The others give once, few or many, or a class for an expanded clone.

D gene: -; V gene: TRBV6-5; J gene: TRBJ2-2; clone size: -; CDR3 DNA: TGTGCCAGCAAAATAGGAGGGCCCGGGGAGCTGTTTTTT; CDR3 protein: CASKIGGPGELFF
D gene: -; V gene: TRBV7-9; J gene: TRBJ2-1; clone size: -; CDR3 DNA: TGTGCCAGCAGCCCGACGGAGGATGAGCAGTTCTTC; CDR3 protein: CASSPTEDEQFF
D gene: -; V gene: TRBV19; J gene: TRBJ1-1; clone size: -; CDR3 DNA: TGTGCCAGTAGTATAGACGGGGACACTGAAGCTTTCTTT; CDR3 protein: CASSIDGDTEAFF
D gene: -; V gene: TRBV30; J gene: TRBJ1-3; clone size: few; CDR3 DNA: TGTGCCTGGAGTGTAGGGGTCGCGACGTCGCATTTT; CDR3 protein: CAWSVGVATSHF
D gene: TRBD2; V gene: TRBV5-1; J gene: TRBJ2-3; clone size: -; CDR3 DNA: TGCGCCAGCAGCAGTAGCGGGGGGGGCACAGATACGCAGTATTTT; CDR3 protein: CASSSSGGGTDTQYF
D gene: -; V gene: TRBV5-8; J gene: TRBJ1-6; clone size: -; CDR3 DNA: TGTGCCAGCAGCTTAAGGGGGTTAGGCTATAATTCACCCCTCCACTTT; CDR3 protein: CASSLRGLGYNSPLHF
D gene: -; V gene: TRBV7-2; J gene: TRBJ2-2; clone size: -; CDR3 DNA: TGTGCCAGCAAGCAGGGGGGGAACACCGGGGAGCTGTTTTTT; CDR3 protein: CASKQGGNTGELFF
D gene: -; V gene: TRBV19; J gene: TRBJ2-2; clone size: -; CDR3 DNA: TGTGCCAGTAGGGCTATGACAGATACGAACACCGGGGAGCTGTTTTTT; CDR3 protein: CASRAMTDTNTGELFF
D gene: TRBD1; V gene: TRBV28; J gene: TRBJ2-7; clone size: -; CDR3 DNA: TGTGCCAGCAGTGCAGGGACAGGGGGAAAAGAGCAGTACTTC; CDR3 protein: CASSAGTGGKEQYF
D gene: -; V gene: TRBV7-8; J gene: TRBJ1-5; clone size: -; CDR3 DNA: TGTGCCAGCAGCTTAGGCGAAGAGGGCCAGCATTTT; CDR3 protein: CASSLGEEGQHF
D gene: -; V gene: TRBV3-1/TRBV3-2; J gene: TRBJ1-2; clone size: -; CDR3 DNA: TGTGCCAGCAGCCAATCCGTAGGGACAAACTATGGCTACACCTTC; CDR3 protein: CASSQSVGTNYGYTF
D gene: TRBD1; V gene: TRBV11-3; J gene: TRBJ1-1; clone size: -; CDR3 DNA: TGTGCCAGCAGCTTCGGGACAGGGGGAGGAACTGAAGCTTTCTTT; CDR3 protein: CASSFGTGGGTEAFF
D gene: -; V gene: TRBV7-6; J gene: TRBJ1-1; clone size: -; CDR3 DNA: TGTGCCAGCAGCCCGATTGGTAGGGGGACTGAAGCTTTCTTT; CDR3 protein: CASSPIGRGTEAFF
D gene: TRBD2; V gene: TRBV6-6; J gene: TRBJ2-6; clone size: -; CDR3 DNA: TGTGCCAGCAGCCCCCTCACTAGCGGGACACTCAAATACTCTGGGGCCAACGTCCTGACTTTC; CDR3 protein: CASSPLTSGTLKYSGANVLTF
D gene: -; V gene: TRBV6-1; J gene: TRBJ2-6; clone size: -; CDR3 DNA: TGTGCCAGCAGTGAACGGGGTGTTGGGGCCAACGTCCTGACTTTC; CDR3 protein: CASSERGVGANVLTF
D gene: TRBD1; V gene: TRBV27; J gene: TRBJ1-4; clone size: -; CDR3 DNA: TGTGCCAGCAGTTTATGGGGGAAATCGACAGGGGCGGGAACAACTAATGAAAAACTGTTTTTT; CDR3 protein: CASSLWGKSTGAGTTNEKLFF